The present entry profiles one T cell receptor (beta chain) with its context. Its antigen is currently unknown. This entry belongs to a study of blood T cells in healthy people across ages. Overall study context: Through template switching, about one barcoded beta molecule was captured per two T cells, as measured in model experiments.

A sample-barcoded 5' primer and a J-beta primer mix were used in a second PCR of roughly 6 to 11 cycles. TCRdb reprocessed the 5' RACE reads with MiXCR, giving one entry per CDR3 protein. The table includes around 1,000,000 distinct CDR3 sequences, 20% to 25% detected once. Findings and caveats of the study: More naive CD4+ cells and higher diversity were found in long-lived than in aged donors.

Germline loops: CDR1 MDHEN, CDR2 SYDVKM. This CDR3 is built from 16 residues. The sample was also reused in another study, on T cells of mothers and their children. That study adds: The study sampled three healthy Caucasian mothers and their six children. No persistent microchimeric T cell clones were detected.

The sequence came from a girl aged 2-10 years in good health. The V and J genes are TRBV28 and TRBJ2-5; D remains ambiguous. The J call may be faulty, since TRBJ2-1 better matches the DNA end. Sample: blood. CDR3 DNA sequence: TGTGCCAGCAGTCCGCGTCGCGGCCCCCGGAAGGATGAGCAGTTCTTC. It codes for CASSPRRGPRKDEQFF.